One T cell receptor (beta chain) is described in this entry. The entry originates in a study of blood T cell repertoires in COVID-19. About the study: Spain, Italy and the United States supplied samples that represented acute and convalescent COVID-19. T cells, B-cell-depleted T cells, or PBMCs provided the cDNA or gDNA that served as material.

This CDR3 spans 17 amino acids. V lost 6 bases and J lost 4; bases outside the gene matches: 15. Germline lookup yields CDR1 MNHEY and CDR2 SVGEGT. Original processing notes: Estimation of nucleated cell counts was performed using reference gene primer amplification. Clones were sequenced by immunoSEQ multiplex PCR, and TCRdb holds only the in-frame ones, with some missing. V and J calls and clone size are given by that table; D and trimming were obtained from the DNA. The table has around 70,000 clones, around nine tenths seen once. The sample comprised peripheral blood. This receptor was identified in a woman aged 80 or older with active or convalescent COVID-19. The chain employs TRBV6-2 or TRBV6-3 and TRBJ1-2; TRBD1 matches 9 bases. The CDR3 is CASSRPSLTGGGYGYTF. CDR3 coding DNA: TGTGCCAGCAGCCGGCCAAGCTTGACAGGGGGAGGCTATGGCTACACCTTC.